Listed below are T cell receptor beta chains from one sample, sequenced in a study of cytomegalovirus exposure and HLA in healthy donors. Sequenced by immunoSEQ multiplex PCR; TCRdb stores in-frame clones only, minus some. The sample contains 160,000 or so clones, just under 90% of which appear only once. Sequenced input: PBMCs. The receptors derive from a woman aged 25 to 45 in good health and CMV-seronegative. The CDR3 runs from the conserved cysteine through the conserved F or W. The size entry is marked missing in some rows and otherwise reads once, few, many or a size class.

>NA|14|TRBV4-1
CASSQDSPSYEQYF
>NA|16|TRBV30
CAWNVGGVSYNSPLHF
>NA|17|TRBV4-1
CASSHTPGRRINNEQFF
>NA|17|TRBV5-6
CASRQTRGAHSNQPQHF
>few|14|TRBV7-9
CASSVRDNPQPQHF
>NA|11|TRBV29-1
CSVDGVWGYTF
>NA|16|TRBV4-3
CASSTMPSGGTGELFF
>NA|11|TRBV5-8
CASTGEGGYTF
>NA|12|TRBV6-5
CASSYSTVGAFF
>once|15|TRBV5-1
CASSAGTGSNQPQHF
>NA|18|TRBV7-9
CASSRRGLAGGRGETQYF
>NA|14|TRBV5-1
CASSWGTNRDEQYF
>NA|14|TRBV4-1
CASSQPQQPYGYTF
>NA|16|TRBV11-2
CASSLGKGQRNYGYTF
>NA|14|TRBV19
CASSMDRGGNTIYF
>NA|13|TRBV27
CASSTTPLYEQYF
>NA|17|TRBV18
CASSPLGPSGSNTEAFF
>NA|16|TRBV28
CASRRWPAVSGNTIYF
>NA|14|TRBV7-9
CASSLDSYNYGYTF
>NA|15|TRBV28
CASRPPGQGSQPQHF
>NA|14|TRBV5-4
CASSLSDSQETQYF
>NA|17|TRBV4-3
CASSHTSGGHSYNEQFF
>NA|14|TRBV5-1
CASSLGQMNTEAFF
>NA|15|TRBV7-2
CASSSTSGGANEQFF
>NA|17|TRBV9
CASSVDWTGPMTTEAFF
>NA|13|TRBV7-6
CASSDGGEAGYTF
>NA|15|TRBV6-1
CASSEAGTGWYGYTF
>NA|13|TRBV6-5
CASSRTGHYGYTF
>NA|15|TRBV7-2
CASSSDPSWTDTQYF
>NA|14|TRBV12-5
CASGSGQGADEAFF
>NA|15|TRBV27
CASSLQQGFGNEQFF
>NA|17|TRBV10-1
CASTKRGFEPAKETQYF
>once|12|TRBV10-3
CAISQANQPQHF
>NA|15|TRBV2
CASSEVGTGIDEQFF
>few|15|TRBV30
CAWGTGGSKNSPLHF
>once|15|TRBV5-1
CASSSLGATNEKLFF
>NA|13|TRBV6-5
CASSQGYQETQYF
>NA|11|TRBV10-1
CASSGGTEAFF
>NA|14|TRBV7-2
CASSVRGGGQPQHF
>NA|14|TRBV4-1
CASSQETGEYEAFF
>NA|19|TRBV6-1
CASSETPPGLGTRNTEAFF
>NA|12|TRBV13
CASSRQAKEQYF
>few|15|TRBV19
CASSPQEGVGDKLFF
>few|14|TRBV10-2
CASRDRAAGNTIYF
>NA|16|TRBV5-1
CASSLAWTGAKNIQYF